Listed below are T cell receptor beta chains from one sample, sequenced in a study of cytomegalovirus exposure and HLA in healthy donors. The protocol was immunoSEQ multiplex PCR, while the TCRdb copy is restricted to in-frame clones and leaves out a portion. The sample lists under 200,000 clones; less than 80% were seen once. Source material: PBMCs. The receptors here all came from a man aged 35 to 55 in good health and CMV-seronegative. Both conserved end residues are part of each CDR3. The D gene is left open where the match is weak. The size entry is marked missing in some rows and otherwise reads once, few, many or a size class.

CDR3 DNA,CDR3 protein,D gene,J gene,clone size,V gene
TGTGCCAGCATCCTTTCTGGGCCCGGAACCGGGGAGCTGTTTTTT,CASILSGPGTGELFF,.,TRBJ2-2,.,TRBV2
TGTGCCAGCAGTACCGCCCCGACAGGGTATACGCAGTATTTT,CASSTAPTGYTQYF,TRBD1,TRBJ2-3,.,TRBV27
TGTGCCAGCACCCCTAGCGGGATCTACAATGAGCAGTTCTTC,CASTPSGIYNEQFF,TRBD2,TRBJ2-1,.,TRBV27
TGCGCCAGCAGCTTGCGCTCTAGCGGACAAGAGACCCAGTACTTC,CASSLRSSGQETQYF,TRBD2,TRBJ2-5,once,TRBV5-1
TGTGCCAGCAGCGCGAGAGGGGGGACAGTCTACGAGCAGTACTTC,CASSARGGTVYEQYF,.,TRBJ2-7,few,TRBV9
TGTGCCAGCAGTTGGTCCCTCGGGGGTGCGGGGGAGCTGTTTTTT,CASSWSLGGAGELFF,.,TRBJ2-2,.,TRBV2
TGCAGCGTCGGACAGCCAGAAGAGACCCAGTACTTC,CSVGQPEETQYF,.,TRBJ2-5,few,TRBV29-1
TGTGCCAGCAGCTTAGGCAGGAACGAGCAGTACTTC,CASSLGRNEQYF,.,TRBJ2-7,.,TRBV11-3
TGTGCCAGTAGTATAGATAACAGGCGTAAGAACACTGAAGCTTTCTTT,CASSIDNRRKNTEAFF,.,TRBJ1-1,.,TRBV19
TGTGCCAGCAGCGGAACGGGGATCTCGGGGGAGACCCAGTACTTC,CASSGTGISGETQYF,.,TRBJ2-5,.,TRBV5-4
TGTGCCAGCAGCTCCGTAGACAGGCCCTCCTACGAGCAGTACTTC,CASSSVDRPSYEQYF,.,TRBJ2-7,.,TRBV5-8
TGTGCCAGCAGCCCCGGGGACATCCCCCTTAACGGGGAGACCCAGTACTTC,CASSPGDIPLNGETQYF,.,TRBJ2-5,.,TRBV11-3
TGTGCCAGCAGTGACGGACAGACGGAAGCTTTCTTT,CASSDGQTEAFF,.,TRBJ1-1,.,TRBV2
TGTGCCAGCAGCCCTACCAGGGGTGTCGGCACTGAAGCTTTCTTT,CASSPTRGVGTEAFF,.,TRBJ1-1,.,TRBV11-2